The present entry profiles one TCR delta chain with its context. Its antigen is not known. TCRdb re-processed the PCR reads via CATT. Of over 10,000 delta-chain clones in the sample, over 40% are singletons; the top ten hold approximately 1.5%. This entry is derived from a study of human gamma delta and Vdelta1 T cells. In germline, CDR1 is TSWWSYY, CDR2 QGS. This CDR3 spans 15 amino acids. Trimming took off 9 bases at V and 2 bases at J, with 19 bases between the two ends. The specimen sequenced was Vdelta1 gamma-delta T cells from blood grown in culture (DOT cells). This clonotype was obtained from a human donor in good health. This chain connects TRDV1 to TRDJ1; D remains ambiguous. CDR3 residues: CALAGGRLRTDKLIF. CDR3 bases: TGTGCTCTGGCCGGAGGCCGCCTGAGAACCGATAAACTCATCTTT.